A selection of T cell receptor beta chains follows, all from one sample in a study of CD8 T cells in ankylosing spondylitis. Each CDR3 protein is one row after TCRdb ran MiXCR on the 5' RACE reads. The table records about 130,000 distinct CDR3 sequences, over 15% of them present only once. The sequenced sample was blood, either unsorted or a sorted T cell fraction (not recorded which). Source of these receptors: a male donor with ankylosing spondylitis. The CDR3 runs from the conserved cysteine through the conserved F or W. A D gene is named only where the DNA matches it firmly. For some rows the clone size is stated as once, few or many, or as a class when expanded; others skip it.

j_call | v_call | d_call | clone_size | cdr3_nt | cdr3_aa
TRBJ1-5 | TRBV12-3/TRBV12-4 | . | few | TGTGCCAGCAGTTTAGTCGGAGACCTCGAACAGCCCCAGCATTTT | CASSLVGDLEQPQHF
TRBJ2-6 | TRBV28 | . | few | TGTGCCAGCAGTACCGACAGTTCTGGGGCCAACGTCCTGACTTTC | CASSTDSSGANVLTF
TRBJ2-7 | TRBV20-1 | TRBD1 | few | TGCAGTGCTAGTCGACAGGGGGTAAGCTACGAGCAGTACTTC | CSASRQGVSYEQYF
TRBJ2-7 | TRBV3-1 | . | few | TGTGCCAGCAACCAAGGGACCTACGAGCAGTACTTC | CASNQGTYEQYF
TRBJ2-7 | TRBV7-8 | TRBD1 | . | TGTGCCAGCAGCACCCTGGACAGGACCCCGTTAAGCTCCTACGAGCAGTACTTC | CASSTLDRTPLSSYEQYF
TRBJ2-7 | TRBV12-3/TRBV12-4 | . | few | TGTGCCAGCAGCTGGGACCGCTACGAGCAGTACTTC | CASSWDRYEQYF
TRBJ2-5 | TRBV12-3/TRBV12-4 | TRBD2 | few | TGTGCCAGCAGCCCTCCACTCCGGCCCGGGAGGGGCCCAGAGACCCAGTACTTC | CASSPPLRPGRGPETQYF
TRBJ2-7 | TRBV4-1 | . | few | TGCGCCAGCAGCCAGGCCGGGACCTACGAGCAGTACTTC | CASSQAGTYEQYF
TRBJ1-3 | TRBV5-5 | TRBD1 | . | TGTGCCAGCAGCTTCGGGGACAGCTCTGGAAACACCATATATTTT | CASSFGDSSGNTIYF
TRBJ2-3 | TRBV15 | . | few | TGTGCCACCAGCTACACAGATACGCAGTATTTT | CATSYTDTQYF
TRBJ2-7 | TRBV10-1 | TRBD1 | . | TGCGCCAGCAGTGAGTCGGGCCTACTAACAGGGGGTACCCAATACGAGCAGTACTTC | CASSESGLLTGGTQYEQYF
TRBJ2-2 | TRBV11-2 | . | . | TGTGCCAGCAGCTTATCAACCCTACTAGCCGCCCAAGGGGAGCTGTTTTTT | CASSLSTLLAAQGELFF
TRBJ1-5 | TRBV6-1 | . | few | TGTGCCAGCAGTGATTTTTGGGGGGCGCGCAATCAGCCCCAGCATTTT | CASSDFWGARNQPQHF
TRBJ2-7 | TRBV27 | TRBD2 | . | TGTGCCAGCAGCCGAGACGGGACTAGCGGGAGGGTGCAGTACTTC | CASSRDGTSGRVQYF
TRBJ1-1 | TRBV14 | . | . | TGTGCCAGCAGCCAAGACGATACTAGCACTGAAGCTTTCTTT | CASSQDDTSTEAFF
TRBJ2-2 | TRBV5-1 | . | few | TGCGCCAGCACCCTTGGGCTTTCCGCGAACACCGGGGAGCTGTTTTTT | CASTLGLSANTGELFF
TRBJ2-1 | TRBV12-3/TRBV12-4 | . | . | TGTGCCAGCAGTAATCAGCAGACAGGATGGAGAAGGAATGAGCAGTTCTTC | CASSNQQTGWRRNEQFF
TRBJ2-3 | TRBV9 | . | . | TGTGCCAGCAGCGGTACGGATGGAAGCACAGATACGCAGTATTTT | CASSGTDGSTDTQYF
TRBJ2-6 | TRBV6-1 | . | . | TGTGCCAGCGAGACGCCCCCCTCTGGGGCCAACGTCCTGACTTTC | CASETPPSGANVLTF
TRBJ2-7 | TRBV20-1 | . | . | TGCAGTGCTTCGGCGGCAGCGGAGGAAGTCTACGAGCAGTACTTC | CSASAAAEEVYEQYF
TRBJ2-7 | TRBV7-9 | . | . | TGTGCCAGCAGCCAGGGGGGCCCCTACGAGCAGTACTTC | CASSQGGPYEQYF
TRBJ2-5 | TRBV5-1 | . | . | TGCGCCAGCAGCTTGGAACTGGGAACGAAAGAGACCCAGTACTTC | CASSLELGTKETQYF
TRBJ2-1 | TRBV30 | TRBD1 | . | TGTGCCTGGGAGGGACAGGGGTCCTATGTTGAGCAGTTCTTC | CAWEGQGSYVEQFF
TRBJ2-3 | TRBV5-1 | . | many | TGCGCCAGCAGCTCTGAGGCGGATACGCAGTATTTT | CASSSEADTQYF
TRBJ2-1 | TRBV10-3 | TRBD2 | . | TGTGCCATCAGTATCACTAGCGGGAGCTCCTACAATGAGCAGTTCTTC | CAISITSGSSYNEQFF
TRBJ2-1 | TRBV20-1 | . | . | TGCAGTGCTAGAGGCCCAAGACTCGACAATGAGCAGTTCTTC | CSARGPRLDNEQFF